The 2 T cell receptor beta chains reported below all come from one sample, sequenced in a study of T cell repertoires in cytomegalovirus infection. From the reads, TCRdb called clonotypes with MiXCR, one entry per CDR3 protein. The sample yields around 260,000 distinct CDR3 sequences, roughly 23% seen once. The sample taken for sequencing was PBMCs. Receptor source: a human donor in good health (CMV status not recorded). Some clones in this sample may be carry-over from other donors' samples.

This clonotype occurred a few times. V gene TRBV5-1 combines with J gene TRBJ2-5, with D maybe TRBD2 (6 bases). The CDR3 runs 15 residues. Germline-derived CDR1 and CDR2 are SGHRS and YFSETQ. Trimming stripped 2 bases from V and 3 bases from J, with 14 bases between. The CDR3 sequence: CASSFSGGIEETQYF. CDR3 sequence (DNA): TGCGCCAGCAGCTTTTCCGGCGGGATAGAAGAGACCCAGTACTTC.

This clonotype has ten or more counts. V gene TRBV2 combines with J gene TRBJ1-5; D ambiguous. V lost 4 bases and J lost 1, with 8 bases in between. The germline CDR1 and CDR2 sequences are SNHLY and FYNNEI. The CDR3 runs to 14 residues. CDR3: CASSARTSNQPQHF. CDR3 nucleotide sequence: TGTGCCAGCAGTGCTAGGACGAGCAATCAGCCCCAGCATTTT.